This T cell receptor beta chain was captured by sequencing in a study of blood T cell repertoires in COVID-19. Study summary: The cDNA or gDNA used as material had been derived from T cells, B-cell-depleted T cells, or PBMCs.

Per the original methods: The authors estimated nucleated cell counts from reference gene primer amplification. The protocol was immunoSEQ multiplex PCR, while the TCRdb copy is restricted to in-frame clones and leaves out a portion. Clonal size and the V and J genes are those of that table, whereas D and trimming came from the DNA. The sample has 150,000 to 200,000 clones; approximately 88% are singletons. Trimming cost V 6 bases and J 4 bases; bases outside gene matches: 8. CDR3 length: 16 residues. CDR1 is SNHLY and CDR2 is FYNNEI in the germline V gene. The TCR originated in a human donor in a cohort sampled during active COVID-19. J is TRBJ1-4 and V is TRBV2, with TRBD1 identical over 10 bases. Specimen: peripheral blood. The CDR3: CASRTGTGAFNEKLFF. The CDR3 DNA reads as TGTGCCAGCAGAACCGGGACAGGGGCTTTTAATGAAAAACTGTTTTTT. Complete variable domain (other parts from reference TRBV2 and TRBJ1-4): EPEVTQTPSHQVTQMGQEVILRCVPISNHLYFYWYRQILGQKVEFLVSFYNNEISEKSEIFDDQFSVERPDGSNFTLKIRSTKLEDSAMYFCASRTGTGAFNEKLFFGSGTQLSVL.